This TCR beta chain emerged from a study of blood T cell repertoires in COVID-19. Study context: Collection of acute and convalescent COVID-19 samples took place in the United States, Italy and Spain.

Per the study methods: Estimated nucleated cell counts came from reference gene primer amplification. The protocol was immunoSEQ multiplex PCR, while the TCRdb copy is restricted to in-frame clones and leaves out a portion. V and J calls and clone size follow that table, whereas D and trimming were derived from the DNA. The sample includes about 60,000 clones, 88% of them seen just once. Germline CDR1 is SGHNT and CDR2 is YYREEE (reference sequence). The CDR3 has 11 residues. The V and J ends lost 7 bases and 7 bases, in that order; junction bases with no gene match: 3. The rearrangement uses TRBV5-4 and TRBJ1-1; TRBD1 aligns across 8 bases. Sequencing was performed on peripheral blood. This TCR was sampled from a man in his 60s with acute or convalescent COVID-19. CDR3 loop: CASHRGVEAFF. As DNA, the CDR3 is TGTGCCAGCCACAGGGGGGTTGAAGCTTTCTTT.